This T cell receptor beta chain was captured by sequencing in a study of T-cell memory formation after mild COVID-19. Whole-study context: TCR clustering was largely donor specific. Study results and caveats: Cross-reactive memory seemingly joined, as some responding clones were found in pre-infection memory. From day 15 to 85, contracting clones were balanced between CD4 and CD8, whereas later expanders leaned toward CD4+.

This clonotype was found a few times. What it binds is unknown. TCR alpha and TCR beta cDNA libraries carrying sample barcodes and UMIs were produced by 5'RACE using constant-segment primers. TCRdb re-analysed the 5' RACE reads in MiXCR, keeping a single row per CDR3 protein. Of some 120,000 distinct CDR3 sequences listed, about 17% were seen once; the top ten hold around 13%. The V gene lost 5 bases and the J gene lost 7 bases, with 21 bases spanning the gap. There are 17 residues in the CDR3. The sequenced material came from PBMCs or a T cell subset sorted from them (not recorded which). The rearrangement links TRBV12-3 or TRBV12-4 to TRBJ1-6, with a tentative D call TRBD1 (5 bases). This receptor was obtained from an adult woman who had mild COVID-19 (a few samples of this study predate the infection). Cell type and time point are not known. The CDR3 DNA reads TGTGCCAGCAGTCCCACCGGGGGGAGGACGGAGAATTCACCCCTCCACTTT. This translates into CASSPTGGRTENSPLHF.